This TCR beta chain was sequenced in a study of neurological immune-mediated disorders. Study-level information: Disease course was recorded as relapsing-remitting for approximately 30 and secondary progressive for about 8.5% of the 34 multiple sclerosis patients.

This clonotype was recorded at least ten times. The target antigen is unknown. General study results and limits: The study found the most TCR clonal expansion in HTLV-1-associated myelopathy and the least in multiple sclerosis, below healthy controls.

TCRdb used MiXCR to reprocess the 5' RACE reads, holding one entry per CDR3 protein. The profile shows tens of thousands of distinct CDR3 sequences, around 5% of them singletons. The CDR3 covers 15 residues. CDR1 is SGHRS, CDR2 YFSETQ, per germline. Trimming stripped 2 bases from V and 0 bases from J, with 10 bases between. The J gene is TRBJ2-3, the V gene TRBV5-1, with D hard to call. This sequence originates from a woman aged 50 to 60 with multiple sclerosis. The sample consisted of PBMCs. The CDR3, as DNA: TGCGCCAGCAGCTTAAATCACCCTAGCACAGATACGCAGTATTTT. Its translation is CASSLNHPSTDTQYF.